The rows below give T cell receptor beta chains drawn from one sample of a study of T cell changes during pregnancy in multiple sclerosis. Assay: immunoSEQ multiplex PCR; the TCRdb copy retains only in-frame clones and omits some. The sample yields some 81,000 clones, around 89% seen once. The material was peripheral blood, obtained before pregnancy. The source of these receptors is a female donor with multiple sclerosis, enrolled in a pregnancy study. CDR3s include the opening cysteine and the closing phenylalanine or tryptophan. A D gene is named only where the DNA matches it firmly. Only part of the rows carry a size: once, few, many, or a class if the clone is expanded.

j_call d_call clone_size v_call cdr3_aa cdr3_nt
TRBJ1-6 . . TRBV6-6 CASSYTRVSPLHF TGTGCCAGCAGTTACACCAGGGTTTCACCCCTCCACTTT
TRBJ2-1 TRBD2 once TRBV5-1 CASSSLAGGQDEQFF TGCGCCAGCAGCTCCCTAGCGGGGGGGCAGGATGAGCAGTTCTTC
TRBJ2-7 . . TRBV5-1 CASSGTGWHEQYF TGCGCCAGCAGCGGTACAGGGTGGCACGAGCAGTACTTC
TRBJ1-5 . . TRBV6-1 CASSEELSKDQPQHF TGTGCCAGCAGTGAAGAACTGTCCAAAGATCAGCCCCAGCATTTT
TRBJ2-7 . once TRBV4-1 CASSRDGSYEQYF TGCGCCAGCAGCCGAGACGGGAGCTACGAGCAGTACTTC
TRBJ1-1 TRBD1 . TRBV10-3 CAIRRDRDTEAFF TGTGCCATCCGAAGGGACAGAGACACTGAAGCTTTCTTT
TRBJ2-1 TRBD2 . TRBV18 CASSPGGALNNEQFF TGTGCCAGCTCACCCGGGGGGGCGCTGAACAATGAGCAGTTCTTC
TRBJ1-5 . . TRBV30 CAWSVGDSNQPQHF TGTGCCTGGAGTGTAGGGGACTCGAATCAGCCCCAGCATTTT
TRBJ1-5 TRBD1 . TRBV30 CAWAGTGYQPQHF TGTGCCTGGGCCGGGACAGGGTATCAGCCCCAGCATTTT
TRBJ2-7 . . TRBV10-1 CASSPPSSYEQYF TGCGCCAGCAGTCCCCCTAGCTCCTACGAGCAGTACTTC
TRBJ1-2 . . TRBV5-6 CASSLDLGPYGYTF TGTGCCAGCAGCTTGGACTTGGGCCCCTATGGCTACACCTTC
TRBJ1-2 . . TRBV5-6 CASSLVGGAGNYGYTF TGTGCCAGCAGCTTGGTGGGGGGGGCCGGGAACTATGGCTACACCTTC
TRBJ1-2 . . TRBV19 CASSPTDTAYGYTF TGTGCCAGTAGCCCCACGGACACCGCCTATGGCTACACCTTC
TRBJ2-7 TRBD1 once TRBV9 CASSVGGQGYEQYF TGTGCCAGCAGCGTGGGGGGACAGGGGTACGAGCAGTACTTC
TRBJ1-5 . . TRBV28 CASSPPREHLYSNQPQHF TGTGCCAGCAGCCCCCCCCGGGAACACCTTTATAGCAATCAGCCCCAGCATTTT
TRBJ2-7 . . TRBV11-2 CASSLQPFSSYEQYF TGTGCCAGCAGCCTACAGCCGTTTAGCTCCTACGAGCAGTACTTC
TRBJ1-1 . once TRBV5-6 CASSLVSGGIAEAFF TGTGCCAGCAGCTTAGTATCGGGGGGCATAGCTGAAGCTTTCTTT
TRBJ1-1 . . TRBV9 CASSVGGYTEAFF TGTGCCAGCAGCGTCGGGGGTTACACTGAAGCTTTCTTT
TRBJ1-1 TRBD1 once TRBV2 CASRADRGTAEAFF TGTGCCAGCAGGGCGGACAGGGGGACGGCTGAAGCTTTCTTT
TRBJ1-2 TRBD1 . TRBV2 CASSLTGTGMTHGYTF TGTGCCAGCAGTCTCACCGGGACAGGAATGACTCATGGCTACACCTTC
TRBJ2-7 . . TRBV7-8 CAGSPLGAYEQYF TGTGCCGGCAGCCCGCTAGGGGCCTACGAGCAGTACTTC
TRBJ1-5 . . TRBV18 CASSLHRVGQPQHF TGTGCCAGCTCACTTCACAGGGTGGGGCAGCCCCAGCATTTT
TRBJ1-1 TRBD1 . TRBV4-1 CASSPPTGANTEAFF TGCGCCAGCAGCCCACCGACAGGGGCGAACACTGAAGCTTTCTTT
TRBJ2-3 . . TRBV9 CASSVRQGWEDTQYF TGTGCCAGCAGCGTACGCCAGGGCTGGGAAGATACGCAGTATTTT
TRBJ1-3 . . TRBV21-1 CANPKSGVNRVGNTIYF TGTGCCAATCCTAAAAGTGGGGTGAACAGGGTCGGAAACACCATATATTTT
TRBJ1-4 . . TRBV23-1 CASSQSRSEGNNEKLFF TGCGCCAGCAGTCAATCTCGTTCGGAGGGAAATAATGAAAAACTGTTTTTT
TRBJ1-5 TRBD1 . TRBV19 CASSKGAGQPQHF TGTGCCAGTAGTAAGGGGGCGGGCCAGCCCCAGCATTTT
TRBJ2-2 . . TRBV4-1 CASSHGPGELFF TGCGCCAGCAGCCATGGGCCGGGGGAGCTGTTTTTT
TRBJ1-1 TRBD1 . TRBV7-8 CASSFAGGGIYTEAFF TGTGCCAGCAGTTTCGCTGGAGGGGGCATTTACACTGAAGCTTTCTTT
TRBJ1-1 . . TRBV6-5 CASRDDPAGTEAFF TGTGCCAGCAGAGATGATCCGGCGGGCACTGAAGCTTTCTTT
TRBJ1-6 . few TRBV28 CASSALSEYNSPLHF TGTGCCAGCAGTGCCCTATCCGAATATAATTCACCCCTCCACTTT
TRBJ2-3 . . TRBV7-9 CASRGTVSSTDTQYF TGTGCCAGCAGGGGGACTGTATCTAGCACAGATACGCAGTATTTT
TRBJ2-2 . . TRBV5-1 CASSVPAGRTGELFF TGCGCCAGCAGCGTACCCGCAGGGAGGACCGGGGAGCTGTTTTTT
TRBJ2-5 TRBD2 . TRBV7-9 CASSRNWGGNTETQYF TGTGCCAGCAGCAGAAACTGGGGGGGGAACACGGAGACCCAGTACTTC
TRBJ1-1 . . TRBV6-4 CASSRTALNTEAFF TGTGCCAGCAGTCGGACAGCGTTGAACACTGAAGCTTTCTTT
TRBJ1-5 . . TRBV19 CASSRGGTPRGQPQHF TGTGCCAGTAGTCGGGGCGGGACCCCCCGGGGTCAGCCCCAGCATTTT
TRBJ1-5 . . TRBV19 CASSPAYGTLYQPQHF TGTGCCAGTAGCCCAGCTTATGGGACACTTTATCAGCCCCAGCATTTT
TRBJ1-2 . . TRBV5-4 CASSWGVGGKYGYTF TGTGCCAGCAGCTGGGGTGTGGGGGGAAAGTATGGCTACACCTTC
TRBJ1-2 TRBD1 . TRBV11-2 CASRIIGGRGSPGYTF TGTGCCAGCCGGATAATCGGGGGCAGGGGGAGCCCGGGCTACACCTTC
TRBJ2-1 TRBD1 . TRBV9 CASSVAGTGQLNEQFF TGTGCCAGCAGCGTAGCAGGGACGGGACAGCTCAATGAGCAGTTCTTC
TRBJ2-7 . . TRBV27 CASSSAGVAYEQYF TGTGCCAGCAGTTCGGCAGGGGTGGCCTACGAGCAGTACTTC
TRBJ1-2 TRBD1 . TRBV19 CASSADRVRESNGYTF TGTGCCAGTAGTGCCGACAGGGTACGGGAGAGTAATGGCTACACCTTC
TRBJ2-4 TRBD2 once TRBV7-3 CASSSGLAGGIQYF TGTGCCAGCAGCTCGGGACTAGCGGGGGGGATTCAGTACTTC
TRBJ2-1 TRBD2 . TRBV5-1 CASSLASGVNEQFF TGCGCCAGCAGCTTGGCTAGCGGCGTCAATGAGCAGTTCTTC
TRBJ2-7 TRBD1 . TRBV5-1 CASSPGQVYSYEQYF TGCGCCAGCAGCCCCGGACAGGTGTACTCCTACGAGCAGTACTTC
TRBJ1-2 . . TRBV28 CASNHGIFRAGGYGYTF TGTGCCAGTAATCATGGGATCTTTAGGGCCGGGGGCTATGGCTACACCTTC
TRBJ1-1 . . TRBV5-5 CASSRREGNTEAFF TGTGCCAGCAGCCGCAGGGAGGGGAACACTGAAGCTTTCTTT
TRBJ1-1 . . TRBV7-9 CASSPPGSTEAFF TGTGCCAGCAGCCCTCCGGGGTCCACCGAAGCTTTCTTT
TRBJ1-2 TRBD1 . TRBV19 CASSIYARTGRGYTF TGTGCCAGTAGTATATATGCCCGGACAGGGCGGGGCTACACCTTC
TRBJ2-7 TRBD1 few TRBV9 CASSHGQGAYEQYF TGTGCCAGCAGCCACGGACAGGGGGCCTACGAGCAGTACTTC
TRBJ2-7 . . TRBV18 CASSKTSYEQYF TGTGCCAGCTCAAAGACTTCCTACGAGCAGTACTTC
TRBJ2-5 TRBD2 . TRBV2 CARIGAIWRGGYQETQYF TGTGCCAGAATTGGGGCGATCTGGCGGGGGGGGTACCAAGAGACCCAGTACTTC
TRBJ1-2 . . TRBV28 CASSFSGIEGYGYTF TGTGCCAGCAGTTTCTCGGGGATTGAGGGCTATGGCTACACCTTC